Following are 7 T cell receptor beta chains from one sample sequenced in a study of blood T cell repertoires in COVID-19. TCRdb's copy holds only in-frame clones and misses some; the assay was immunoSEQ multiplex PCR. The table shows a few hundred thousand clones, with about four fifths occurring only once. The sequencing input was peripheral blood. These receptors were obtained from a woman in her late teens or twenties with acute or convalescent COVID-19.

CDR3 region: CAWSVPGGTGIMNTEAFF. The CDR3 nucleotides are TGTGCCTGGAGTGTACCAGGTGGGACAGGAATAATGAACACTGAAGCTTTCTTT. This chain connects TRBV30 to TRBJ1-1, with 8 bases identical to TRBD1. The CDR3 consists of 18 residues. After removal of 0 bases from V and 0 bases from J, the junction contained 12 bases not matched to a gene. Germline CDR1 GTSNPN, CDR2 SVGIG (reference sequence).

The CDR3 DNA reads as TGTGCCACCAGCAGAGATCCATACTCGCGGGGCACCGGGGAGCTGTTTTTT. Its protein is CATSRDPYSRGTGELFF. The chain combines TRBV15 with TRBJ2-2, with a tentative D call TRBD2 (6 bases). The germline CDR1 and CDR2 sequences are LNHNV and YYDKDF (reference sequence). V was trimmed by 0 bases and J by 4 bases, leaving 15 bases between them. The CDR3 is 17 amino acids. Drawing the rest from reference TRBV15 and TRBJ2-2, the complete variable domain is DAMVIQNPRYQVTQFGKPVTLSCSQTLNHNVMYWYQQKSSQAPKLLFHYYDKDFNNEADTPDNFQSRRPNTSFCFLDIRSPGLGDTAMYLCATSRDPYSRGTGELFFGEGSRLTVL.

The genes are TRBV28 and TRBJ1-5; a weak D match, TRBD1 (6 bases). The CDR3 covers 15 residues. CDR1 and CDR2 (germline): MDHEN, SYDVKM. V was cut by 10 bases and J by 1 base, with 17 bases left in between. CDR3 coding DNA: TGTGCCACCTTTAGGGGGGGTGGGAGCAATCAGCCCCAGCATTTT. This translates into CATFRGGGSNQPQHF.

The chain joins TRBV2 to TRBJ1-2; no clear D gene. V was clipped by 0 bases and J by 4 bases, with 12 bases between them. This CDR3 is 15 amino acids long. Germline values: CDR1 SNHLY, CDR2 FYNNEI. The CDR3 spells CASSEAGRTIYGYTF. For the CDR3, the DNA is TGTGCCAGCAGTGAAGCAGGGAGAACAATCTATGGCTACACCTTC.

This clone was seen only a few times. The CDR3 is CASSLLGPGDEKLFF. CDR3 in DNA: TGTGCCAGCAGTTTGTTGGGGCCGGGGGATGAAAAACTGTTTTTT. J is TRBJ1-4 and V is TRBV28, with D perhaps matching TRBD1 (5 bases). Trimming took 3 bases from V and 6 from J, leaving 14 bases between them. Germline-derived CDR1 and CDR2 are MDHEN and SYDVKM. The CDR3 length is 15 residues.

The chain uses TRBV5-5 and TRBJ2-1; D is undetermined. The CDR3 totals 13 residues. The germline V gene has CDR1 SGHKS and CDR2 YYEKEE (reference sequence). V gave up 0 bases and J gave up 10 bases, with 11 bases separating them. CDR3 nucleotides: TGTGCCAGCAGCTTGGCGTCCACTATGGAGCAGTTCTTC. This sequence encodes CASSLASTMEQFF.

The V gene is TRBV18, the J gene TRBJ1-3, with D possibly matching TRBD1 (5 bases). Germline V lookup: CDR1 KGHSH, CDR2 LQKENI. The CDR3 is 15 residues long. Trimming cost V 3 bases and J 0 bases, with 9 bases left between them. The CDR3 DNA follows: TGTGCCAGCTCACCCCGACAGACCTCTGGAAACACCATATATTTT. It translates to CASSPRQTSGNTIYF.